The clone carrying this TCR beta chain was seen repeatedly, ten times or more. Its antigen is unidentified. A sample-barcoded 5' primer and a J-beta primer mix were used in a second PCR of roughly 7 to 11 cycles. One entry per CDR3 protein, called by TCRdb with MiXCR from the 5' RACE reads. The sample gives around 1.5 million distinct CDR3 sequences, approximately 63% of which show up once; roughly 7% is in the top ten. Per individual sample, total RNA of at least 5.5 micrograms was extracted. The source of the sample is a study of blood T cells in healthy people across ages. Study-level points and caveats: Per-million-T-cell TCR beta diversity fell roughly linearly with age.

The germline V gene encodes CDR1 SGHRS and CDR2 YFSETQ. The CDR3 totals 13 residues. V was clipped by 4 bases and J by 0 bases, with 8 bases between them. This receptor was identified in a man younger than 35 in good health. The sample consisted of blood. V usage is TRBV5-1 and J usage is TRBJ2-7; no clear D gene. The CDR3 region is CASSGRSSYEQYF. CDR3 coding DNA: TGCGCCAGCAGCGGCCGCAGCTCCTACGAGCAGTACTTC.